The subject of this entry is one T cell receptor (beta chain). V gave up 5 bases and J gave up 8 bases, with 10 bases separating them. CDR1 and CDR2 (germline): GTSNPN, SVGIG (reference sequence). The CDR3 is made up of 12 amino acids. The repertoire was sequenced with immunoSEQ multiplex PCR; TCRdb's copy has only in-frame clones and lacks some. The sample lists some 140,000 clones, about 88% occurring once. The data were obtained in a study of control samples from healthy donors and cancer patients. Sequencing was carried out using blood. The TCR sequence derives from a woman between 25 and 40 years old in good health. The chain couples TRBV30 to TRBJ1-6; the D is unclear. The CDR3 here is CAWGGGDSPLHF. CDR3 in DNA: TGTGCCTGGGGAGGTGGGGATTCACCCCTCCACTTT. Supplemented by reference TRBV30 and TRBJ1-6, the full variable domain reads SQTIHQWPATLVQPVGSPLSLECTVEGTSNPNLYWYRQAAGRGLQLLFYSVGIGQISSEVPQNLSASRPQDRQFILSSKKLLLSDSGFYLCAWGGGDSPLHFGNGTRLTVT.